The 29 T cell receptor beta chains given below trace back to one sample, sequenced in a study of a mutant IDH1 vaccine in newly diagnosed glioma. No cognate antigen is known for these TCRs. TCRdb keeps only in-frame clones here, not all; method: immunoSEQ multiplex PCR. The repertoire includes about 67,000 clones, under 90% of them detected once, and roughly 14% sits in the top ten. Stated time point: week 23, last vaccination. Each dose delivered 300 ug of mutant IDH1 20-mer peptide subcutaneously with imiquimod. Sequenced here: PBMCs, sampled from a glioma patient whose treatment included an IDH1 peptide vaccine. Source of these receptors: a man between 18 and 35 years old with glioma.

There are a few counts of this clone. This sequence joins TRBV7-8 and TRBJ1-3; unclear D gene. Trimming pared 6 bases from V and 3 bases from J, leaving 9 bases between. Germline CDR1 reads SGHVS; CDR2 reads FQNEAQ. The CDR3 runs 13 residues. In DNA form, the CDR3 reads TGTGCCAGCAGTTACAACAGTGGAAACACCATATATTTT. It yields the protein CASSYNSGNTIYF.

V and J are TRBV7-3 and TRBJ1-2, with 7 nucleotides matching TRBD1. In germline, CDR1 is SGHTA, CDR2 FQGTGA. Trimming took 3 bases from V and 3 from J; bases not matched to a gene: 10. This CDR3 is 16 amino acids long. The CDR3 DNA is TGTGCCAGCAGCTTCCTGGGACAGCCCCGAGACTATGGCTACACCTTC. It is translated as CASSFLGQPRDYGYTF. Using reference TRBV7-3 and TRBJ1-2 for the parts outside the CDR3, the full variable domain is GAGVSQTPSNKVTEKGKYVELRCDPISGHTALYWYRQSLGQGPEFLIYFQGTGAADDSGLPNDRFFAVRPEGSVSTLKIQRTERGDSAVYLCASSFLGQPRDYGYTFGSGTRLTVV.

The sample holds a few counts of this clone. The chain couples TRBV4-3 to TRBJ1-1; perhaps TRBD1 as D (5 bases). Trimming removed 4 bases from V and 3 bases from J, with 18 bases in between. The CDR3 loop spans 16 amino acids. Germline CDR1 reads LGHNA; CDR2 reads YSLEER. CDR3 loop: CASSRTVGDAYTEAFF. The CDR3 region has the DNA TGCGCCAGCAGCCGGACTGTGGGGGACGCATACACTGAAGCTTTCTTT.

The gene calls are TRBV10-3 and TRBJ1-1, with D maybe TRBD1 (5 bases). The CDR3 extends over 13 amino acids. Germline V gene data show CDR1 as ENHRY and CDR2 as SYGVKD. V lost 10 bases and J 1 base, leaving 13 bases between the germline ends. The DNA for the CDR3 is TGTGCCAACAAACAGGCCACGAACACTGAAGCTTTCTTT. This translates into CANKQATNTEAFF.

The genes are TRBV19 and TRBJ2-7; D perhaps matches TRBD1 (6 bases). Germline values: CDR1 LNHDA, CDR2 SQIVND (reference sequence). V was pared by 4 bases and J by 5 bases, with 18 bases between. This CDR3 region has 15 residues. The CDR3 DNA reads TGTGCCAGTAGTAAGAACCACAGGGACATTAACGAGCAGTACTTC. This encodes CASSKNHRDINEQYF.

This clone occurred once. CDR3 loop: CASSQGGGAQTQYF. The CDR3 nucleotides read TGCGCCAGCAGCCAAGGTGGGGGGGCGCAGACCCAGTACTTC. The chain carries TRBV4-3 and TRBJ2-5, with D possibly matching TRBD2 (7 bases). Germline V gene lookup returns CDR1 LGHNA and CDR2 YSLEER. This CDR3 spans 14 amino acids. With 1 base removed from V and 6 bases from J, the gap between germline ends came to 12 bases.

The chain links TRBV4-3 to TRBJ2-3; 14 positions agree with TRBD2. V shed 3 bases and J 1 base; nucleotides not matched to a gene: 9. Germline loops: CDR1 LGHNA, CDR2 YSLEER. The CDR3 contains 19 residues. This CDR3 is CASSQEPGLAGDGTDTQYF. In nucleotides, the CDR3 is TGCGCCAGCAGCCAGGAACCGGGACTAGCGGGGGATGGCACAGATACGCAGTATTTT.

The sample holds one count of this clone. The CDR3 DNA reads as TGCGCCAGCAGCTTGGGATGGTACGGTACCTACGAGCAGTACTTC. Protein product: CASSLGWYGTYEQYF. V gene TRBV5-1 combines with J gene TRBJ2-7, with no clear D. Germline values: CDR1 SGHRS, CDR2 YFSETQ. This CDR3 has 15 amino acids. V lost 0 bases and J lost 2, with 12 bases in between.

The genes are TRBV7-9 and TRBJ2-7; TRBD1 agrees at 9 bases. V was pared by 3 bases and J by 7 bases, with 19 bases of the junction left unmatched. Germline V gives CDR1 SEHNR, CDR2 FQNEAQ (reference sequence). The CDR3 length is 18 residues. The CDR3 loop reads CASSLSWGQGLRLEEQYF. The CDR3 DNA reads TGTGCCAGCAGCTTGAGCTGGGGACAGGGATTACGGCTAGAAGAGCAGTACTTC.

This clone was observed a few times. The rearrangement joins TRBV5-8 to TRBJ1-2; D is ambiguous. The ends were cut back, 2 bases at V and 8 bases at J, with 16 bases in the middle. The germline CDR1 and CDR2 sequences are SGHTS and YDEGEE. The CDR3 consists of 14 residues. The CDR3 sequence: CASSFRRWGSGYTF. The CDR3 nucleotides are TGTGCCAGCAGCTTTAGACGTTGGGGAAGCGGCTACACCTTC.

This chain links TRBV28 with TRBJ2-1, with D tentatively TRBD1 (5 bases). This CDR3 region has 11 residues. Per germline, CDR1 MDHEN and CDR2 SYDVKM. The V end was cut by 6 bases, the J end by 13 bases, with 13 bases between. The CDR3 DNA is TGTGCCAGCAGGGCAGGGCGAACTCAGTTCTTC. It yields the protein CASRAGRTQFF.

This rearrangement joins TRBV19 to TRBJ2-1; 7 nucleotides align to TRBD1. CDR1 and CDR2 from the germline V gene are LNHDA and SQIVND (reference sequence). Losses at the gene ends were 6 bases for V and 2 bases for J; bases not matched to a gene: 7. The CDR3 is made up of 15 amino acids. CDR3 in amino acids: CASSSGQLTYNEQFF. DNA for the CDR3: TGTGCCAGTAGCTCGGGACAGTTAACCTACAATGAGCAGTTCTTC.

This chain links TRBV6-6 with TRBJ2-7; D is possibly TRBD1 or TRBD2 (5 bases each). In germline, CDR1 is MNHNY, CDR2 SVGAGI (reference sequence). The CDR3 spans 10 residues. Trimming stripped 6 bases from V and 5 bases from J, with 5 bases between. CDR3 protein: CASRGDEQYF. Written as DNA, the CDR3 is TGTGCCAGCAGGGGGGACGAGCAGTACTTC.

This clone was detected once. The chain recombines TRBV6-5 with TRBJ1-1; no definite D call. CDR1 is MNHEY and CDR2 is SVGAGI in the germline V gene. The CDR3 covers 15 residues. Trimming shortened V by 6 bases and J by 5 bases, and 19 bases separated the two germline ends. The CDR3 DNA is TGTGCCAGCAGCCAAGATGAGTGGCCGGGAACTGAAGCTTTCTTT. Translated: CASSQDEWPGTEAFF.

The genes are TRBV5-6 and TRBJ2-5; D is unclear. The J call may be faulty, since TRBJ2-7 better matches the DNA end. The CDR3 is 12 residues long. Germline assignment: CDR1 SGHDT and CDR2 YYEEEE. CDR3 loop: CASSSWGYEQYF. The CDR3 DNA reads as TGTGCCAGCAGCTCGTGGGGCTACGAGCAGTACTTC.

The V call is TRBV5-1, the J call TRBJ1-3; D might be TRBD1 (5 bases). Germline loops: CDR1 SGHRS, CDR2 YFSETQ. The CDR3 contains 15 residues. Trimming took off 0 bases at V and 0 bases at J, with 7 bases between the two ends. The CDR3: CASSLGDSSGNTIYF. For the CDR3, the DNA is TGCGCCAGCAGCTTGGGAGACAGCTCTGGAAACACCATATATTTT.

This clone has just a few counts. V is TRBV10-3 and J is TRBJ2-1; 10 bases agree with TRBD1. Looked up from germline, CDR1 is ENHRY and CDR2 is SYGVKD. There are 16 residues in the CDR3. The ends lost 4 bases at V and 8 bases at J; junction bases unmatched: 11. CDR3 residues: CAISGSLGQGTDEQFF. CDR3 DNA sequence: TGTGCCATCAGTGGCTCTCTGGGACAGGGGACGGATGAGCAGTTCTTC.

The chain has TRBV5-5 and TRBJ2-7; the D call may be TRBD1 or TRBD2 (5 bases each). V was trimmed by 4 bases and J by 0 bases, leaving 14 bases between them. The CDR3 is made up of 15 amino acids. Per the germline V gene, CDR1 is SGHKS and CDR2 is YYEKEE (reference sequence). The CDR3 sequence: CASSPGAPSSYEQYF. The CDR3 DNA reads as TGTGCCAGCAGCCCCGGGGCGCCGAGCTCCTACGAGCAGTACTTC.

This clone was seen only a few times. The chain has TRBV30 and TRBJ1-1; a possible D gene is TRBD1 (5 bases). The V end was cut by 0 bases, the J end by 1 base, with 12 bases between. Germline assignment: CDR1 GTSNPN and CDR2 SVGIG (reference sequence). The CDR3 is 15 amino acids. As DNA, the CDR3 is TGTGCCTGGAGTGTAAGGGGCAGGAGGAACACTGAAGCTTTCTTT. Translating it yields CAWSVRGRRNTEAFF.

This chain connects TRBV29-1 to TRBJ1-2, with TRBD1 matching over 9 bases. CDR1 and CDR2 (germline): SQVTM, ANQGSEA. With V trimmed by 1 base and J by 4 bases, 7 bases remained unmatched. CDR3 length: 15 residues. The CDR3 loop is CSVEAGTGLAYGYTF. CDR3 nucleotide sequence: TGCAGCGTTGAAGCGGGGACAGGGCTGGCCTATGGCTACACCTTC.

The rearrangement uses TRBV4-1 and TRBJ2-3; possibly TRBD1 for D (5 bases). The length of the CDR3 is 17 residues. The germline gives CDR1 MGHRA, CDR2 YSYEKL. The V gene lost 0 bases and the J gene lost 2 bases, with 15 bases spanning the gap. CDR3 region: CASSQDGAGWLTDTQYF. The CDR3 DNA is TGCGCCAGCAGCCAAGATGGGGCAGGGTGGCTCACAGATACGCAGTATTTT.

The chain employs TRBV28 and TRBJ2-7, with D uncertain. The CDR3 sequence is 12 residues long. V lost 6 bases and J 3 bases, leaving 9 bases between the germline ends. Germline values: CDR1 MDHEN, CDR2 SYDVKM. The CDR3 protein is CASSLTYYEQYF. CDR3 nucleotides: TGTGCCAGCAGCCTCACTTACTACGAGCAGTACTTC.

The chain is built from TRBV7-9 and TRBJ2-4, with a weak D call TRBD1 (8 bases). CDR3 length equals 16 residues. V gave up 5 bases and J gave up 3 bases, with 17 bases separating them. Germline assignment: CDR1 SEHNR and CDR2 FQNEAQ (reference sequence). The CDR3 sequence is CASSRSGTGFKNIQYF. The CDR3 nucleotides are TGTGCCAGCAGCCGCAGCGGGACAGGCTTCAAAAACATTCAGTACTTC. The full variable domain, in which reference TRBV7-9 and TRBJ2-4 provide the parts outside the CDR3, is DTGVSQNPRHKITKRGQNVTFRCDPISEHNRLYWYRQTLGQGPEFLTYFQNEAQLEKSRLLSDRFSAERPKGSFSTLEIQRTEQGDSAMYLCASSRSGTGFKNIQYFGAGTRLSVL.

V is TRBV7-9 and J is TRBJ2-1; no firm D call. Germline V gene sequence: CDR1 SEHNR, CDR2 FQNEAQ (reference sequence). The CDR3 spans 15 residues. Trimming took off 0 bases at V and 5 bases at J, with 11 bases between the two ends. This CDR3 is CASSLARALNNEQFF. As DNA, the CDR3 is TGTGCCAGCAGCTTAGCTCGGGCATTAAACAATGAGCAGTTCTTC.

The V call is TRBV18, the J call TRBJ2-1; either TRBD1 or TRBD2 may supply D (7 bases each). This CDR3 is built from 18 residues. Per germline, CDR1 KGHSH and CDR2 LQKENI. The V end was cut by 1 base, the J end by 6 bases, with 22 bases between. This CDR3 reads CASSPQQGPGGRSNEQFF. The CDR3 DNA reads as TGTGCCAGCTCACCACAACAGGGGCCGGGCGGGAGAAGCAATGAGCAGTTCTTC.

The V gene is TRBV19, the J gene TRBJ2-7; no firm D call. The CDR3 consists of 16 residues. Deletions cut 0 bases from V and 0 bases from J, with 12 bases between. The V gene's germline CDR1 is LNHDA and CDR2 SQIVND (reference sequence). The CDR3 sequence: CASSIDLTRISYEQYF. The CDR3, as DNA: TGTGCCAGTAGTATAGACCTCACACGGATCTCCTACGAGCAGTACTTC.

This chain links TRBV28 with TRBJ1-4; D is uncertain. CDR1 MDHEN and CDR2 SYDVKM come from the germline V gene. V lost 6 bases and J lost 7, with 6 bases in between. CDR3 size: 11 residues. CDR3 amino acids: CASSPSEKLFF. The DNA for the CDR3 is TGTGCCAGCAGCCCCAGTGAAAAACTGTTTTTT.

V gene TRBV4-3 combines with J gene TRBJ1-2; 8 nucleotides match TRBD1. The CDR3 covers 17 residues. Germline lookup yields CDR1 LGHNA and CDR2 YSLEER. Germline trimming cut 0 bases from V and 4 bases from J; bases unmatched to any gene: 10. The CDR3 here is CASSQDRSTGEGYGYTF. Here the CDR3 DNA reads TGCGCCAGCAGCCAAGATAGGTCGACAGGGGAAGGCTATGGCTACACCTTC.

V and J are TRBV7-9 and TRBJ1-1; TRBD1 might be the D (6 bases). The CDR3 covers 14 residues. Germline CDR1 and CDR2: SEHNR and FQNEAQ (reference sequence). The V and J ends lost 5 bases and 5 bases respectively, with 15 bases between them. The DNA of the CDR3 is TGTGCCAGCAGCCCCCAGGGAGGGGGAACTGAAGCTTTCTTT. This codes for CASSPQGGGTEAFF.